The TCR beta chain described here comes from a study of T cells in Graves' hyperthyroidism and ophthalmopathy. Study summary: Before treatment of any kind, peripheral blood was taken at initial diagnosis. Broader study findings: A model of 13 V-J pairs discriminated ophthalmopathy from stable hyperthyroidism.

Patients were excluded because of uncontrolled infection, other autoimmune disease, pregnancy or lactation. Amplified TCR beta CDR3 regions came from RNA transcripts. An initial round of RT-PCR targeting the TCR CDR3 relied on the HTBI primer set. TCRdb re-called the multiplex PCR reads through MiXCR, storing one row per CDR3 protein. The sample lists a few hundred thousand distinct CDR3 sequences; more than 15% were seen once. This clonotype was recorded at least ten times. The antigen remains unidentified. The V gene lost 2 bases and the J gene lost 0 bases, with 14 bases spanning the gap. Germline CDR1 is SNHLY and CDR2 is FYNNEI. The CDR3 consists of 18 residues.

This rearrangement joins TRBV2 to TRBJ2-6; the D is unclear. This TCR derives from a woman aged 40 to 55 with Graves' ophthalmopathy. Input material: blood. CDR3 residues: CASSETETWNSGANVLTF. CDR3 in DNA: TGTGCCAGCAGTGAAACGGAGACGTGGAACTCTGGGGCCAACGTCCTGACTTTC.